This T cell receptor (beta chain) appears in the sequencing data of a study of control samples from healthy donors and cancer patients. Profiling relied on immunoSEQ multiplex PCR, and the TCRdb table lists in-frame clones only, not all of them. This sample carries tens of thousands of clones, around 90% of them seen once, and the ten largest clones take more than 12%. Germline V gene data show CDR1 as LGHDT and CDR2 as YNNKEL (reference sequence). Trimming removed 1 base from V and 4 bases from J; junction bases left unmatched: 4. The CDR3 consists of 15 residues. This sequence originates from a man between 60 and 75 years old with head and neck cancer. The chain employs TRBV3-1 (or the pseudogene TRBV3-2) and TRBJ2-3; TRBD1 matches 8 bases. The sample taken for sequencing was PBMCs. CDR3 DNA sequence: TGTGCCAGCAGCCAAGGGACAGGGATAGCAGATACGCAGTATTTT. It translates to CASSQGTGIADTQYF.